These 10 T cell receptor beta chains were sequenced from one sample in a study of cytomegalovirus exposure and HLA in healthy donors. PCR involved 60 Vbeta and 13 Jbeta primers. Assay: immunoSEQ multiplex PCR; the TCRdb copy retains only in-frame clones and omits some. In the table there are 130,000 to 150,000 clones, 78% of which are singletons. Sample: PBMCs. The origin of the receptors is a woman aged 18 to 35 in good health and CMV-seropositive.

The gene calls are TRBV7-6 and TRBJ1-1; the match to TRBD1 covers 8 bases. The germline V gene has CDR1 SGHVS and CDR2 FNYEAQ. Trimming took 5 bases from V and 8 from J; bases not matched to a gene: 4. CDR3 length: 12 amino acids. The CDR3 DNA reads TGTGCCAGCAGCCAGGGGACAGGCGAAGCTTTCTTT. Protein product: CASSQGTGEAFF.

The chain links TRBV27 to TRBJ2-3; the match to TRBD1 covers 9 bases. V shed 5 bases and J 6 bases; nucleotides not matched to a gene: 18. The CDR3 contains 18 residues. Germline loops: CDR1 MNHEY, CDR2 SMNVEV (reference sequence). For the CDR3, the DNA is TGTGCCAGCAGTCACACCCTTACCGGGACAGGGAGGTCGGATACGCAGTATTTT. Translating it yields CASSHTLTGTGRSDTQYF.

The chain uses TRBV5-4 and TRBJ1-2; D unresolved. Germline-derived CDR1 and CDR2 are SGHNT and YYREEE (reference sequence). The CDR3 spans 14 residues. Trimming took 2 bases from V and 0 from J, leaving 8 bases between them. The DNA for the CDR3 is TGTGCCAGCAGCTTAAGAGGGACTAACTATGGCTACACCTTC. Encoded protein: CASSLRGTNYGYTF.

The rearrangement joins TRBV30 to TRBJ1-5; 9 positions agree with TRBD1. V was pared by 2 bases and J by 6 bases, with 11 bases of the junction left unmatched. This CDR3 is built from 16 residues. Looked up from germline, CDR1 is GTSNPN and CDR2 is SVGIG (reference sequence). Here the CDR3 DNA reads TGTGCCTGGAGTCGTACCGGGACAGGGTGGTTTCAGCCCCAGCATTTT. Protein sequence: CAWSRTGTGWFQPQHF.

There are a few counts of this clone. This specimen includes other DNA sequences encoding the same CDR3. The V call is TRBV9, the J call TRBJ1-6, with TRBD1 matching 8 bases. Losses at the gene ends were 0 bases for V and 7 bases for J; bases not matched to a gene: 0. The CDR3 spans 14 residues. Germline CDR1 is SGDLS and CDR2 is YYNGEE. CDR3 sequence: CASSVGTGNSPLHF. CDR3 sequence (DNA): TGTGCCAGCAGCGTAGGGACAGGGAATTCACCCCTCCACTTT.

This rearrangement joins TRBV27 to TRBJ1-2; 12 nucleotides match TRBD1. J lost 8 bases, V lost 6 bases, and 10 bases had no gene match. This CDR3 is built from 15 residues. Germline V gene data show CDR1 as MNHEY and CDR2 as SMNVEV (reference sequence). This chain's CDR3 is CASSSPRGQGAGYTF. The CDR3 DNA sequence: TGTGCCAGCAGCTCTCCAAGGGGACAGGGGGCCGGCTACACCTTC.

This clone turned up a few times. The V and J genes are TRBV7-9 and TRBJ2-5, with 7 bases matching TRBD2. V lost 6 bases to trimming and J lost 3 bases; unmatched junction nucleotides: 7. The CDR3 runs to 14 residues. Germline assignment: CDR1 SEHNR and CDR2 FQNEAQ (reference sequence). CDR3 sequence: CASSWGGTKETQYF. CDR3 bases: TGTGCCAGCAGTTGGGGGGGTACCAAAGAGACCCAGTACTTC.

This chain uses TRBV7-8 with TRBJ2-1; D is possibly TRBD1 (6 bases). Trimming shortened V by 6 bases and J by 14 bases, and 14 bases separated the two germline ends. This CDR3 region has 11 residues. Germline V lookup: CDR1 SGHVS, CDR2 FQNEAQ. CDR3 in DNA: TGTGCCAGCAGTTCCACCCAGGGGAAGTTCTTC. It translates to CASSSTQGKFF.

The chain uses TRBV27 and TRBJ2-3; TRBD1 is a possible D gene (6 bases). Germline CDR1 reads MNHEY; CDR2 reads SMNVEV (reference sequence). V dropped 5 bases and J dropped 1 base, with 13 bases sitting between them. The CDR3 has 15 residues. This chain's CDR3 is CASSPSSGGTDTQYF. The CDR3 nucleotides read TGTGCCAGCAGTCCGTCCTCAGGGGGCACAGATACGCAGTATTTT.

The chain recombines TRBV6-5 with TRBJ2-7, with D possibly being TRBD2 (6 bases). Germline-derived CDR1 and CDR2 are MNHEY and SVGAGI. V gave up 6 bases and J gave up 4 bases, with 16 bases separating them. This CDR3 region has 14 residues. As DNA, the CDR3 is TGTGCCAGCAGCCCCCTAGGGACTCAATACGAGCAGTACTTC. Translation: CASSPLGTQYEQYF.